This T cell receptor beta chain was obtained from a study of CD8 T cells in ankylosing spondylitis. Study results and caveats: Prior work had noted some motif variants in reactive arthritis blood and synovial fluid. A TCR beta motif of roughly 8 highly homologous variants seemed to mark ankylosing spondylitis blood. Significant enrichment of disease-linked clones was reportedly seen in matched ankylosing spondylitis synovial fluid.

This clonotype has at least ten counts. Its antigen is as yet unknown. Researchers built TCR beta libraries using quantitative 5'-RACE with molecular barcodes. TCRdb itself ran the 5' RACE reads through MiXCR, one entry per CDR3 protein. The top ten hold less than 9.5% of the sample, which has 250,000 to 300,000 distinct CDR3 sequences, about 20% seen once. Sequenced sample: blood, either unsorted or a sorted T cell fraction (not recorded which). The sequence was obtained from a male donor with ankylosing spondylitis or in good health (not recorded which).

The CDR3 region is CASSLGDNQPQHF. Written as DNA, the CDR3 is TGTGCCAGCAGCTTAGGGGACAATCAGCCCCAGCATTTT. The chain uses TRBV7-9 and TRBJ1-5; D is unclear. Deletions cut 1 base from V and 3 bases from J, with 4 bases between. CDR1 SEHNR and CDR2 FQNEAQ come from the germline V gene (reference sequence). CDR3 length: 13 amino acids.